The rows below give T cell receptor beta chains drawn from one sample of a study of cytomegalovirus exposure and HLA in healthy donors. Produced via immunoSEQ multiplex PCR; TCRdb's table is partial and in-frame only. The sample contains about 93,000 clones, around 80% of which appear only once. Sequences were obtained from PBMCs. These receptors all stem from a young man in good health and CMV-seronegative. Each CDR3 is given with its conserved first and last residue. The D gene is left open where the match is weak. A row's size may be missing; if present it is once, few, many or a size class.

size: .
J: TRBJ2-2
V: TRBV27
D: TRBD1
length: 13
DNA: TGTGCCAGCAGGGGGACAGTGAACGGGGAGCTGTTTTTT
CDR3: CASRGTVNGELFF

size: .
J: TRBJ1-2
V: TRBV4-3
D: TRBD1
length: 14
DNA: TGCGCCAGCAGCCAGGAACAGGGGGCTAACGGCTACACCTTC
CDR3: CASSQEQGANGYTF

size: few
J: TRBJ2-7
V: TRBV6-5
D: .
length: 15
DNA: TGTGCCAGCAGTTATTCTATAGGAACGGGGTACGAGCAGTACTTC
CDR3: CASSYSIGTGYEQYF

size: .
J: TRBJ2-7
V: TRBV4-1
D: .
length: 16
DNA: TGCGCCAGCAGCCAAGCGGAGTCTCTTCTGTCCTACGAGCAGTACTTC
CDR3: CASSQAESLLSYEQYF

size: .
J: TRBJ1-2
V: TRBV4-2
D: .
length: 15
DNA: TGTGCCAGCAGCCAAGCGGACACTCGGGGGTATGGCTACACCTTC
CDR3: CASSQADTRGYGYTF

size: .
J: TRBJ2-3
V: TRBV2
D: TRBD2
length: 16
DNA: TGTGCCAGCAGTGCCCGTCCTAGCGGCCCCACAGATACGCAGTATTTT
CDR3: CASSARPSGPTDTQYF

size: .
J: TRBJ1-2
V: TRBV27
D: .
length: 18
DNA: TGTGCCAGCAGACCCTTAGCAGGGGTCTTATCTGTGAACTATGGCTACACCTTC
CDR3: CASRPLAGVLSVNYGYTF

size: once
J: TRBJ2-7
V: TRBV6-5
D: .
length: 15
DNA: TGTGCCAGCAGGGGAGAGGCAGGGGCGTCTGCCGAGCAGTACTTC
CDR3: CASRGEAGASAEQYF

size: few
J: TRBJ1-5
V: TRBV6-1
D: .
length: 17
DNA: TGTGCCAGCAGTGAAGCAGCGGGGATTCTCGCGCGGGCGCCCCAGCATTTT
CDR3: CASSEAAGILARAPQHF

size: .
J: TRBJ1-2
V: TRBV7-9
D: .
length: 14
DNA: TGTGCCAGCAGCTGGGGGGGAAGTGGCTATGGCTACACCTTC
CDR3: CASSWGGSGYGYTF

size: .
J: TRBJ2-7
V: TRBV6-5
D: .
length: 13
DNA: TGTGCCAGCGCCTTGGACAGTAACCACGAGCAGTACTTC
CDR3: CASALDSNHEQYF

size: .
J: TRBJ2-7
V: TRBV27
D: .
length: 13
DNA: TGTGCCAGCAGTTCAGGGGTTTTGGGGGAGCAGTACTTC
CDR3: CASSSGVLGEQYF

size: once
J: TRBJ2-3
V: TRBV6-1
D: .
length: 14
DNA: TGTGCCAGCAGTCTCCGGGACTCCACAGATACGCAGTATTTT
CDR3: CASSLRDSTDTQYF

size: .
J: TRBJ1-4
V: TRBV15
D: TRBD1
length: 20
DNA: TGTGCCACCAGCAGAGATTTTGGGACAGCGAATATCCAACTCGATGAAAAACTGTTTTTT
CDR3: CATSRDFGTANIQLDEKLFF

size: .
J: TRBJ2-1
V: TRBV5-4
D: TRBD2
length: 15
DNA: TGTGCCAGCAGCTTGTCTAGCGGCTCCTACAATGAGCAGTTCTTC
CDR3: CASSLSSGSYNEQFF

size: .
J: TRBJ2-2
V: TRBV6-5
D: TRBD1
length: 14
DNA: TGTGCCAGCGGGACAGGGGGGTACACCGGGGAGCTGTTTTTT
CDR3: CASGTGGYTGELFF

size: .
J: TRBJ1-5
V: TRBV5-1
D: TRBD1
length: 16
DNA: TGCGCCAGCAGCTTTGGGCCGACAGGGGACAATCAGCCCCAGCATTTT
CDR3: CASSFGPTGDNQPQHF

size: once
J: TRBJ1-2
V: TRBV9
D: TRBD1
length: 14
DNA: TGTGCCAGCGGCCCGGGACAGGGCTACTATGGCTACACCTTC
CDR3: CASGPGQGYYGYTF

size: few
J: TRBJ1-2
V: TRBV6-5
D: TRBD1
length: 12
DNA: TGTGCCAGCTCCCAGGGGGCGTATGGCTACACCTTC
CDR3: CASSQGAYGYTF

size: few
J: TRBJ1-3
V: TRBV5-1
D: .
length: 14
DNA: TGCGCCAGCAGCCAGGGGATATCTGGAAACACCATATATTTT
CDR3: CASSQGISGNTIYF

size: once
J: TRBJ2-5
V: TRBV5-1
D: TRBD1
length: 14
DNA: TGCGCCAGCAGCGTCGGGACAGGGATGGGGGAGCAGTACTTC
CDR3: CASSVGTGMGEQYF

size: few
J: TRBJ1-4
V: TRBV5-4
D: .
length: 14
DNA: TGTGCCAGCAGCTCGCAGGGTACTAATGAAAAACTGTTTTTT
CDR3: CASSSQGTNEKLFF

size: .
J: TRBJ1-5
V: TRBV28
D: TRBD1
length: 16
DNA: TGTGCCAGCAGTTCCGACAGGGGGCCTTACAATCAGCCCCAGCATTTT
CDR3: CASSSDRGPYNQPQHF

size: .
J: TRBJ1-1
V: TRBV21-1
D: .
length: 15
DNA: TGTGCCAGCAGCAAAGAGCGGGGGCCGAACACTGAAGCTTTCTTT
CDR3: CASSKERGPNTEAFF

size: few
J: TRBJ1-5
V: TRBV10-3
D: TRBD1
length: 14
DNA: TGTGCCACCCAAGGACAGGGCGGTGATCAGCCCCAGCATTTT
CDR3: CATQGQGGDQPQHF

size: once
J: TRBJ2-1
V: TRBV11-2
D: TRBD2
length: 17
DNA: TGTGCCAGCAGCTTAGGCAGGGCGGGAGGGACCTACAATGAGCAGTTCTTC
CDR3: CASSLGRAGGTYNEQFF

size: .
J: TRBJ2-1
V: TRBV7-2
D: TRBD1
length: 15
DNA: TGTGCCAGCAGCTCACGGACAGGGGGCTCGAATGAGCAGTTCTTC
CDR3: CASSSRTGGSNEQFF

size: .
J: TRBJ2-1
V: TRBV13
D: .
length: 15
DNA: TGTGCCAGCAGCTTACCCCTGACTAGTTACAATGAGCAGTTCTTC
CDR3: CASSLPLTSYNEQFF

size: once
J: TRBJ1-1
V: TRBV19
D: .
length: 16
DNA: TGTGCCAGTAGTATAGGCGCAGGCGGGGCGGACACTGAAGCTTTCTTT
CDR3: CASSIGAGGADTEAFF

size: .
J: TRBJ2-3
V: TRBV28
D: .
length: 13
DNA: TGTGCCAGCAGTTGGGAGCGGGTGGGTACGCAGTATTTT
CDR3: CASSWERVGTQYF

size: .
J: TRBJ2-4
V: TRBV2
D: .
length: 14
DNA: TGTGCCAGCAGTGAAGACAGGGTCAAAAACATTCAGTACTTC
CDR3: CASSEDRVKNIQYF

size: .
J: TRBJ2-1
V: TRBV19
D: TRBD2
length: 17
DNA: TGTGCCAGTAGTAAACTTGCTAGCGGGAGGAGGGTCAATGAGCAGTTCTTC
CDR3: CASSKLASGRRVNEQFF

size: .
J: TRBJ1-4
V: TRBV7-9
D: .
length: 13
DNA: TGTGCCAGCAGCTTAGAACTCGTCGAAAAACTGTTTTTT
CDR3: CASSLELVEKLFF

size: .
J: TRBJ1-1
V: TRBV7-2
D: TRBD1
length: 14
DNA: TGTGCCAGCAGCTTAGACAGGGGGCGTACTGAAGCTTTCTTT
CDR3: CASSLDRGRTEAFF

size: .
J: TRBJ1-1
V: TRBV11-3
D: TRBD1
length: 15
DNA: TGTGCCAGCAGCAAAAGGGACAGCCAGAACACTGAAGCTTTCTTT
CDR3: CASSKRDSQNTEAFF

size: .
J: TRBJ2-5
V: TRBV4-1
D: .
length: 12
DNA: TGCGCCAGCAGCCAAGGAGGAGAGACCCAGTACTTC
CDR3: CASSQGGETQYF

size: .
J: TRBJ1-2
V: TRBV6-1
D: TRBD1
length: 12
DNA: TGTGCCAGCAGTGAGACAGGGTCTGGCTACACCTTC
CDR3: CASSETGSGYTF

size: .
J: TRBJ1-3
V: TRBV7-2
D: .
length: 19
DNA: TGTGCCAGCAGCTTATTTTTCGGCGGTCCGGAGGGCTCTGGAAACACCATATATTTT
CDR3: CASSLFFGGPEGSGNTIYF

size: .
J: TRBJ1-5
V: TRBV9
D: TRBD1
length: 14
DNA: TGTGCCAGCAGCGTATCAGGGGGCTACCAGCCCCAGCATTTT
CDR3: CASSVSGGYQPQHF

size: .
J: TRBJ1-2
V: TRBV18
D: .
length: 15
DNA: TGTGCCAGCTCACCCGGGTACGGTCGTAATGATGGCTACACCTTC
CDR3: CASSPGYGRNDGYTF

size: .
J: TRBJ2-3
V: TRBV27
D: TRBD1
length: 14
DNA: TGTGCCAGCAGTTTAGCAGGGGGCGTAGATACGCAGTATTTT
CDR3: CASSLAGGVDTQYF

size: few
J: TRBJ2-3
V: TRBV2
D: TRBD1
length: 14
DNA: TGTGCCAGCAGTGCCCTGACAGGGGCAGATACGCAGTATTTT
CDR3: CASSALTGADTQYF